The 29 T cell receptor beta chains given below trace back to one sample, sequenced in a study of blood T cell repertoires in COVID-19. The assay was immunoSEQ multiplex PCR, and TCRdb's table has in-frame clones only and misses some. The table has about 59,000 clones, 90% to 95% seen once. Source material: peripheral blood. The receptors shown here come from a human donor in a cohort sampled during active COVID-19.

The chain recombines TRBV6-6 with TRBJ1-2, with a weak D call TRBD1 (6 bases). There are 15 residues in the CDR3. Germline V gene lookup returns CDR1 MNHNY and CDR2 SVGAGI (reference sequence). V lost 0 bases to trimming and J lost 8 bases, with 16 bases between them. The CDR3 protein is CASSYSRGDMEGYTF. The DNA of the CDR3 is TGTGCCAGCAGTTACTCGAGAGGGGACATGGAGGGCTACACCTTC.

In this sample, this clone turned up a few times. V usage is TRBV11-2 and J usage is TRBJ1-1; D not certain. The V gene's germline CDR1 is SGHAT and CDR2 FQNNGV. V lost 1 base and J 1 base, leaving 13 bases between the germline ends. The length of the CDR3 is 16 residues. CDR3 coding DNA: TGTGCCAGCAGCTTAGGCGGCAATCAGAGGAACACTGAAGCTTTCTTT. Protein product: CASSLGGNQRNTEAFF.

The J gene is TRBJ2-7, the V gene TRBV7-2; 8 bases fit TRBD2. The CDR3 totals 17 residues. Germline assignment: CDR1 SGHTA and CDR2 FQGNSA. With V trimmed by 1 base and J by 4 bases, 12 bases remained unmatched. In DNA form, the CDR3 reads TGTGCCAGCAGCTTAGGAGGTGCCGGACTAGCTTCGTACGAGCAGTACTTC. It translates to CASSLGGAGLASYEQYF.

The chain links TRBV7-2 to TRBJ2-5; D unclear. V gave up 1 base and J gave up 5 bases, with 14 bases separating them. CDR3 length equals 15 residues. Per the germline V gene, CDR1 is SGHTA and CDR2 is FQGNSA. The CDR3 DNA reads as TGTGCCAGCAGCTTAGGACTCCTTAATGGGGAGACCCAGTACTTC. It is translated as CASSLGLLNGETQYF.

V usage is TRBV7-9 and J usage is TRBJ2-3; the D gene is possibly TRBD1 (6 bases). CDR1 SEHNR and CDR2 FQNEAQ come from the germline V gene (reference sequence). The ends were cut back, 3 bases at V and 2 bases at J, with 12 bases in the middle. The CDR3 is 15 amino acids. The CDR3 sequence is CASSFGDTDTDTQYF. Written as DNA, the CDR3 is TGTGCCAGCAGCTTTGGGGACACTGACACAGATACGCAGTATTTT.

V gene TRBV28 combines with J gene TRBJ1-1; maybe TRBD1 (6 bases). Looked up from germline, CDR1 is MDHEN and CDR2 is SYDVKM. The CDR3 spans 14 residues. V shed 4 bases and J shed 0 bases, with 9 bases lying between them. The CDR3 nucleotides read TGTGCCAGCAGTTACCAGGGGATGAACACTGAAGCTTTCTTT. This translates into CASSYQGMNTEAFF.

In its sample, this clone was seen once. The gene calls are TRBV11-2 and TRBJ1-4; 9 bases map to TRBD1. Trimming cost V 5 bases and J 1 base; bases outside gene matches: 8. Germline assignment: CDR1 SGHAT and CDR2 FQNNGV. The CDR3 has 17 amino acids. The CDR3 protein is CASSLQRGQGTNEKLFF. CDR3 nucleotide sequence: TGTGCCAGCAGCCTACAGCGGGGACAGGGAACTAATGAAAAACTGTTTTTT.

The count of this clone is one. The rearrangement uses TRBV5-1 and TRBJ2-1; maybe TRBD1 (6 bases). Germline-derived CDR1 and CDR2 are SGHRS and YFSETQ. This CDR3 region has 15 residues. Trimming removed 0 bases from V and 8 bases from J, with 15 bases in between. CDR3 region: CASSLGGTRIHEQFF. CDR3 in DNA: TGCGCCAGCAGCTTGGGTGGGACACGAATTCATGAGCAGTTCTTC.

The chain is built from TRBV6-5 and TRBJ2-1, with 7 positions matching TRBD1. The CDR3 has 15 residues. Trimming at V came to 6 bases and at J to 3 bases, leaving 8 bases not matched to a gene. Germline CDR1 reads MNHEY; CDR2 reads SVGAGI. CDR3 loop: CASSDPGQNYNEQFF. The CDR3 coding sequence is TGTGCCAGCAGCGACCCGGGACAGAACTACAATGAGCAGTTCTTC.

The gene calls are TRBV6-4 and TRBJ2-3, with TRBD1 as a possible D gene (5 bases). Germline assignment: CDR1 MRHNA and CDR2 SNTAGT. The CDR3 has 15 amino acids. Trimming took 6 bases from V and 0 from J, leaving 13 bases between them. The CDR3 region is CASSETRASTDTQYF. Here the CDR3 DNA reads TGTGCCAGCAGCGAGACCAGGGCGAGCACAGATACGCAGTATTTT.

The chain has TRBV27 and TRBJ2-2, with TRBD2 identical over 9 bases. The CDR3 loop spans 16 amino acids. Germline loops: CDR1 MNHEY, CDR2 SMNVEV (reference sequence). V lost 7 bases, J lost 8 bases, and 14 bases stayed unmatched. The CDR3 region is CASTSDRGRAGGELFF. The CDR3 DNA sequence: TGTGCCAGCACATCAGACCGCGGGAGGGCTGGAGGGGAGCTGTTTTTT.

The chain is built from TRBV5-1 and TRBJ2-1, with 11 bases lining up with TRBD2. This CDR3 region has 15 residues. Germline lookup yields CDR1 SGHRS and CDR2 YFSETQ. Trimming took 4 bases from V and 3 from J; bases not matched to a gene: 3. CDR3 sequence: CASSPGLADYNEQFF. CDR3 nucleotide sequence: TGCGCCAGCAGCCCGGGACTAGCGGACTACAATGAGCAGTTCTTC.

V is TRBV6-1 and J is TRBJ2-7; no firm D call. Germline V lookup: CDR1 MNHNS, CDR2 SASEGT. The V end lost 3 bases, the J end lost 3 bases, and 3 bases lay between the germline ends. The CDR3 consists of 11 residues. CDR3 residues: CASSDRYEQYF. CDR3 coding DNA: TGTGCCAGCAGTGACCGCTACGAGCAGTACTTC.

The genes are TRBV30 and TRBJ1-6; tentative D call: TRBD1 (5 bases). The CDR3 covers 13 residues. Deletions cut 3 bases from V and 7 bases from J, with 10 bases between. The germline gives CDR1 GTSNPN, CDR2 SVGIG (reference sequence). CDR3 protein: CAWSAPGNSPLHF. CDR3 bases: TGTGCCTGGAGCGCCCCAGGGAATTCACCCCTCCACTTT.

The chain links TRBV3-1 (or the pseudogene TRBV3-2) to TRBJ2-3; 16 bases align to TRBD2. Per the germline V gene, CDR1 is LGHDT and CDR2 is YNNKEL (reference sequence). Trimming at V came to 2 bases and at J to 5 bases, leaving 10 bases not matched to a gene. The CDR3 has 19 amino acids. The CDR3 region has the DNA TGTGCCAGCAGCCAACTCCCGGGACTAGCGGGAGGGGTTTTAGATACGCAGTATTTT. Translating it yields CASSQLPGLAGGVLDTQYF.

The V and J genes are TRBV6-1 and TRBJ1-4, with D uncertain. The CDR3 contains 14 residues. The germline V gene has CDR1 MNHNS and CDR2 SASEGT. V lost 3 bases and J 0 bases, leaving 5 bases between the germline ends. The DNA for the CDR3 is TGTGCCAGCAGTGACGGAGCAACTAATGAAAAACTGTTTTTT. Translation: CASSDGATNEKLFF.

This chain uses TRBV4-1 with TRBJ1-1; 8 bases are shared with TRBD1. Trimming took 5 bases from V and 4 from J; bases not matched to a gene: 6. Germline-derived CDR1 and CDR2 are MGHRA and YSYEKL. CDR3 length: 14 amino acids. The CDR3 DNA reads as TGCGCCAGCAGCGCCCCAGGGGGCGGCACTGAAGCTTTCTTT. It yields the protein CASSAPGGGTEAFF.

This clone has only one observation. The J gene is TRBJ1-1, the V gene TRBV7-2; 11 bases map to TRBD1. This CDR3 has 15 amino acids. Germline V gives CDR1 SGHTA, CDR2 FQGNSA. V was clipped by 4 bases and J by 2 bases; unmatched bases: 3. CDR3 residues: CASSSRTGGNTEAFF. The CDR3 DNA sequence: TGTGCCAGCAGCTCCCGGACAGGGGGCAACACTGAAGCTTTCTTT.

The chain uses TRBV19 and TRBJ2-6; D is undetermined. The germline gives CDR1 LNHDA, CDR2 SQIVND (reference sequence). V lost 3 bases and J lost 6, with 15 bases in between. The CDR3 covers 16 residues. The CDR3 DNA reads TGTGCCAGTAGTATCCGTACCCACTTAGTGGCCAACGTCCTGACTTTC. Translated: CASSIRTHLVANVLTF. The complete variable domain, with remaining parts taken from reference TRBV19 and TRBJ2-6, reads DGGITQSPKYLFRKEGQNVTLSCEQNLNHDAMYWYRQDPGQGLRLIYYSQIVNDFQKGDIAEGYSVSREKKESFPLTVTSAQKNPTAFYLCASSIRTHLVANVLTFGAGSRLTVL.

Written as DNA, the CDR3 is TGTGCCAGCAGGAGCACTAGCGGGAGGGCCTCGGGAAACGAGCAGTACTTC. Its protein product is CASRSTSGRASGNEQYF. The chain employs TRBV28 and TRBJ2-5; 13 bases align to TRBD2. With the DNA end fitting TRBJ2-7 better, the J assignment may be wrong. Germline V CDR1 and CDR2: MDHEN, SYDVKM. This CDR3 comprises 17 residues.

The genes are TRBV21-1 and TRBJ2-1; the table's D call of TRBD1 was not tested on the DNA. TRBV21-1 is described as a pseudogene. The CDR3 has 17 amino acids. The CDR3 nucleotides are TGTGCCAGCAGCATATGGGACAGGGGAGGAACCTACAATGAGCAGTTCTTC. Its protein is CASSIWDRGGTYNEQFF.

The chain is built from TRBV4-3 and TRBJ2-7, with D maybe TRBD2 (6 bases). The CDR3 is 13 residues long. V dropped 0 bases and J dropped 6 bases, with 9 bases sitting between them. CDR1 and CDR2 from the germline V gene are LGHNA and YSLEER. The CDR3: CASSQELGGEQYF. The CDR3 bases are TGCGCCAGCAGCCAAGAGTTGGGGGGCGAGCAGTACTTC.

V and J are TRBV6-5 and TRBJ1-1, with D maybe TRBD1 (6 bases). This CDR3 comprises 15 residues. V was trimmed by 2 bases and J by 4 bases, leaving 14 bases between them. The germline CDR1 and CDR2 sequences are MNHEY and SVGAGI. CDR3 residues: CASSYVQGGGTEAFF. The CDR3 DNA follows: TGTGCCAGCAGTTACGTCCAGGGAGGGGGCACTGAAGCTTTCTTT.

V is TRBV18 and J is TRBJ2-5; TRBD1 agrees at 7 bases. V lost 3 bases to trimming and J lost 3 bases; unmatched junction nucleotides: 7. The CDR3 spans 15 residues. In germline, CDR1 is KGHSH, CDR2 LQKENI. DNA for the CDR3: TGTGCCAGCTCACCTACCGGGACAGCGAAAGAGACCCAGTACTTC. Amino acids: CASSPTGTAKETQYF.

In this sample, this clone turned up once. The CDR3 bases are TGCAGCGGGACTAGCGGCCTCCCCACAGATACGCAGTATTTT. This gives the protein CSGTSGLPTDTQYF. The chain couples TRBV29-1 to TRBJ2-3; 10 bases line up with TRBD2. CDR3 length: 14 residues. Germline lookup yields CDR1 SQVTM and CDR2 ANQGSEA. V lost 7 bases and J lost 2; bases outside the gene matches: 6.

In nucleotides, the CDR3 is TGTGCCAGCAGCGTCGCGGGACAGAGCACTGAAGCTTTCTTT. It translates to CASSVAGQSTEAFF. J is TRBJ1-1 and V is TRBV9; TRBD1 agrees at 7 bases. V lost 2 bases to trimming and J lost 4 bases; unmatched junction nucleotides: 5. Germline V gene lookup returns CDR1 SGDLS and CDR2 YYNGEE. The CDR3 loop spans 14 amino acids.

This clone was seen only once. The chain uses TRBV11-2 and TRBJ1-6, with a possible D match to TRBD1 (5 bases). Trimming took off 2 bases at V and 8 bases at J, with 13 bases between the two ends. This CDR3 spans 15 amino acids. The V gene's germline CDR1 is SGHAT and CDR2 FQNNGV. CDR3 in amino acids: CASSLSGTLDSPLHF. CDR3 bases: TGTGCCAGCAGCTTAAGCGGGACTTTAGATTCACCCCTCCACTTT.

The chain employs TRBV7-3 and TRBJ1-1, with D hard to call. CDR1 SGHTA and CDR2 FQGTGA come from the germline V gene. The CDR3 is made up of 13 amino acids. V was shortened by 5 bases and J by 3 bases, with 10 bases between the two germline ends. CDR3 sequence (DNA): TGTGCCAGCAGCGCAACTCAGGACACTGAAGCTTTCTTT. It codes for CASSATQDTEAFF.

The J gene is TRBJ2-2, the V gene TRBV13; D might be TRBD2 (5 bases). Per the germline V gene, CDR1 is PRHDT and CDR2 is FYEKMQ (reference sequence). CDR3 length equals 16 residues. Trimming left V 2 bases short and J 7 bases short, with 17 bases between. Here the CDR3 DNA reads TGTGCCAGCAGCTTATCGGTTGTTGGAGGTCTCGGGGAGCTGTTTTTT. Translation: CASSLSVVGGLGELFF. Using reference TRBV13 and TRBJ2-2 for the parts outside the CDR3, the full variable domain is AAGVIQSPRHLIKEKRETATLKCYPIPRHDTVYWYQQGPGQDPQFLISFYEKMQSDKGSIPDRFSAQQFSDYHSELNMSSLELGDSALYFCASSLSVVGGLGELFFGEGSRLTVL.